The 2 T cell receptor beta chains below all came from one sample that was sequenced in a study of human T cells and chemical hapten exposure. TCRdb recomputed calls from the RACE reads with MiXCR, one row per CDR3 protein. The sample records 35,000 to 50,000 distinct CDR3 sequences, 8.5% to 10% being singletons. Time point described: patch test 2, 6 weeks after DPC sensitization. The treatment here: therapeutic diphenylcyclopropenone sensitization with weekly scalp DPC. Whole blood that had not been fractionated was the source of extracted total RNA. This specimen was whole blood, taken in connection with sensitization to the hapten diphenylcyclopropenone (DPC). The origin of the receptors is a woman in her thirties with alopecia areata. Some clones in this sample may be carry-over from other donors' samples.

This clonotype was found many times. The chain links TRBV6-6 to TRBJ2-7, with TRBD2 matching 10 bases. The CDR3 length is 14 residues. Trimming cost V 5 bases and J 3 bases; bases outside gene matches: 4. Germline CDR1 reads MNHNY; CDR2 reads SVGAGI (reference sequence). The CDR3 spells CASSAGLAVYEQYF. CDR3 nucleotide sequence: TGTGCCAGCAGTGCCGGACTAGCGGTCTACGAGCAGTACTTC.

This clonotype was detected many times. The chain carries TRBV6-5 and TRBJ1-6; 8 bases line up with TRBD1. The CDR3 runs 16 residues. The junction had 11 bases not matched to a gene; V was cut back by 6 bases and J by 7 bases. The germline CDR1 and CDR2 sequences are MNHEY and SVGAGI. The DNA of the CDR3 is TGTGCCAGCAGCCCCGGGACAGGTTACGGAAATTCACCCCTCCACTTT. This gives the protein CASSPGTGYGNSPLHF.